Shown below are 27 T cell receptor beta chains from a single sample sequenced in a study of T cell changes during pregnancy in multiple sclerosis. The method was immunoSEQ multiplex PCR; TCRdb's version includes in-frame clones alone and lacks a portion of them. Of under 95,000 clones listed, around 95% were seen once; the top ten hold less than 0.85%. The sequencing used peripheral blood, collected in the second trimester of pregnancy. All receptors come from a female donor in good health, enrolled as a control in a pregnancy study.

The chain joins TRBV7-2 to TRBJ2-5; D not certain. From germline, CDR1 is SGHTA and CDR2 FQGNSA. This CDR3 comprises 13 residues. The ends were cut back, 1 base at V and 0 bases at J, with 3 bases in the middle. The CDR3 region is CASSLGHQETQYF. The CDR3 nucleotides are TGTGCCAGCAGCTTAGGGCACCAAGAGACCCAGTACTTC.

The chain carries TRBV7-8 and TRBJ2-3; D not certain. The CDR3 runs 13 residues. Between the trimmed V and J ends, which lost 3 bases and 2 bases, there was a span of 6 bases. Germline V lookup: CDR1 SGHVS, CDR2 FQNEAQ. The CDR3 DNA reads as TGTGCCAGCAGCTTTCAACTCACAGATACGCAGTATTTT. This sequence encodes CASSFQLTDTQYF.

This sequence joins TRBV7-2 and TRBJ2-3; D is ambiguous. Trimming removed 5 bases from V and 0 bases from J, with 9 bases in between. The CDR3 length is 14 residues. Germline CDR1 SGHTA, CDR2 FQGNSA. The CDR3 sequence: CASSPDISTDTQYF. CDR3 sequence (DNA): TGTGCCAGCAGCCCCGACATTAGCACAGATACGCAGTATTTT.

The sample holds one count of this clone. The V and J genes are TRBV4-2 and TRBJ2-1; tentative D call: TRBD1 (5 bases). The CDR3 is 13 amino acids. Trimming left V 0 bases short and J 10 bases short, with 10 bases between. Germline V gene sequence: CDR1 LGHNA, CDR2 YNFKEQ. CDR3 sequence: CASSQDQGLEQFF. In DNA form, the CDR3 reads TGTGCCAGCAGCCAAGATCAGGGATTGGAGCAGTTCTTC.

This chain connects TRBV5-4 to TRBJ2-5; D is undetermined. Germline lookup yields CDR1 SGHNT and CDR2 YYREEE (reference sequence). Trimming cost V 2 bases and J 1 base, with 12 bases left between them. The CDR3 has 15 residues. Here the CDR3 DNA reads TGTGCCAGCAGCTTTTCTGTGACAACCCAAGAGACCCAGTACTTC. This codes for CASSFSVTTQETQYF.

CDR3 sequence: CASSIGGVNSPLHF. The DNA of the CDR3 is TGTGCCAGTAGTATCGGAGGGGTGAATTCACCCCTCCACTTT. The rearrangement links TRBV19 to TRBJ1-6, with D maybe TRBD1 (5 bases). V was clipped by 3 bases and J by 7 bases, with 10 bases between them. CDR1 and CDR2 (germline): LNHDA, SQIVND (reference sequence). The CDR3 extends over 14 amino acids.

This clone was detected once. The V and J genes are TRBV27 and TRBJ2-3; possibly TRBD2 for D (5 bases). Trimming removed 3 bases from V and 5 bases from J, with 12 bases in between. Germline loops: CDR1 MNHEY, CDR2 SMNVEV (reference sequence). This CDR3 is 14 amino acids long. CDR3 in amino acids: CASSLGTGEDTQYF. CDR3 DNA sequence: TGTGCCAGCAGTTTGGGTACCGGGGAAGATACGCAGTATTTT.

This clone appeared once. This chain connects TRBV19 to TRBJ1-3, with TRBD1 identical over 7 bases. The length of the CDR3 is 14 residues. Looked up from germline, CDR1 is LNHDA and CDR2 is SQIVND (reference sequence). The ends lost 5 bases at V and 3 bases at J; junction bases unmatched: 4. In DNA form, the CDR3 reads TGTGCCAGTAGTCACAGGGGTTATGGAAACACCATATATTTT. It specifies CASSHRGYGNTIYF.

This clone showed up just a few times. V and J are TRBV27 and TRBJ2-7; D call uncertain. Trimming shortened V by 7 bases and J by 6 bases, and 7 bases separated the two germline ends. CDR1 and CDR2 (germline): MNHEY, SMNVEV (reference sequence). The CDR3 covers 10 residues. The CDR3 reads CASTGSEQYF. The DNA of the CDR3 is TGTGCCAGCACCGGTAGCGAGCAGTACTTC.

The chain uses TRBV30 and TRBJ1-5; 7 bases fit TRBD1. CDR3 length: 18 amino acids. V lost 2 bases, J lost 0 bases, and 13 bases stayed unmatched. CDR1 and CDR2 (germline): GTSNPN, SVGIG (reference sequence). Here the CDR3 reads CAWSRLGQVGISNQPQHF. The CDR3 region has the DNA TGTGCCTGGAGTAGACTTGGACAGGTGGGAATTAGCAATCAGCCCCAGCATTTT.

The chain combines TRBV4-2 with TRBJ2-2; 9 bases agree with TRBD2. The CDR3 is 18 amino acids. In germline, CDR1 is LGHNA, CDR2 YNFKEQ. Germline trimming cut 1 base from V and 5 bases from J; bases unmatched to any gene: 11. Here the CDR3 DNA reads TGTGCCAGCAGCCAAGGGGTAGCGGGGGTACGAGGGACCGGGGAGCTGTTTTTT. Encoded protein: CASSQGVAGVRGTGELFF.

The J gene is TRBJ1-2, the V gene TRBV15; 10 bases fit TRBD1. The germline CDR1 and CDR2 sequences are LNHNV and YYDKDF (reference sequence). The CDR3 contains 17 residues. V shed 1 base, J shed 1 base, and the junction held 6 bases outside the gene matches. The CDR3 DNA is TGTGCCACCAGCAGAGGACCGGGACAGGGGCATAACTATGGCTACACCTTC. Translation gives CATSRGPGQGHNYGYTF. Variable domain in full (rest from reference TRBV15 and TRBJ1-2): DAMVIQNPRYQVTQFGKPVTLSCSQTLNHNVMYWYQQKSSQAPKLLFHYYDKDFNNEADTPDNFQSRRPNTSFCFLDIRSPGLGDTAMYLCATSRGPGQGHNYGYTFGSGTRLTVV.

The V and J genes are TRBV5-1 and TRBJ2-1; D might be TRBD2 (5 bases). The CDR3 runs to 16 residues. V shed 2 bases and J shed 0 bases, with 12 bases lying between them. From germline, CDR1 is SGHRS and CDR2 YFSETQ. CDR3 nucleotide sequence: TGCGCCAGCAGCTTTTCGGGATCGAGCTCCTACAATGAGCAGTTCTTC. This gives the protein CASSFSGSSSYNEQFF. The full variable domain, with the rest looked up from reference TRBV5-1 and TRBJ2-1, is KAGVTQTPRYLIKTRGQQVTLSCSPISGHRSVSWYQQTPGQGLQFLFEYFSETQRNKGNFPGRFSGRQFSNSRSEMNVSTLELGDSALYLCASSFSGSSSYNEQFFGPGTRLTVL.

The chain employs TRBV11-2 and TRBJ2-5, with TRBD2 identical over 7 bases. Unmatched junction bases numbered 2, after V lost 5 bases and J lost 2 bases. The CDR3 is 13 amino acids. The germline gives CDR1 SGHAT, CDR2 FQNNGV. CDR3 region: CASSQGLQETQYF. The DNA of the CDR3 is TGTGCCAGCAGCCAGGGACTACAAGAGACCCAGTACTTC.

This clone was observed once. The chain links TRBV19 to TRBJ1-1; D possibly corresponds to TRBD1 (6 bases). Germline V gives CDR1 LNHDA, CDR2 SQIVND (reference sequence). V shed 0 bases and J shed 4 bases, with 9 bases lying between them. This CDR3 comprises 14 residues. In DNA form, the CDR3 reads TGTGCCAGTAGTATAGATCAGGGGTCCACTGAAGCTTTCTTT. It specifies CASSIDQGSTEAFF. Supplemented by reference TRBV19 and TRBJ1-1, the full variable domain reads DGGITQSPKYLFRKEGQNVTLSCEQNLNHDAMYWYRQDPGQGLRLIYYSQIVNDFQKGDIAEGYSVSREKKESFPLTVTSAQKNPTAFYLCASSIDQGSTEAFFGQGTRLTVV.

The rearrangement links TRBV9 to TRBJ1-1, with D possibly matching TRBD1 (6 bases). V lost 4 bases, J lost 6 bases, and 22 bases lay in between. The V gene's germline CDR1 is SGDLS and CDR2 YYNGEE. The CDR3 contains 16 residues. CDR3 coding DNA: TGTGCCAGCAGCCCCGGTTCTGGGAGTACAGGGCCTGAAGCTTTCTTT. Its protein is CASSPGSGSTGPEAFF.

The rearrangement uses TRBV5-1 and TRBJ2-1; TRBD2 aligns across 14 bases. With V trimmed by 4 bases and J by 6 bases, 3 bases remained unmatched. The CDR3 runs to 15 residues. Per germline, CDR1 SGHRS and CDR2 YFSETQ. In DNA, the CDR3 is TGCGCCAGCAGCCCTGGGACTAGCGGGGGCAATGAGCAGTTCTTC. Its protein is CASSPGTSGGNEQFF.

The CDR3 DNA reads as TGTGCCAGCAGGACCTACAGGGATTCCTATGGCTACACCTTC. As protein: CASRTYRDSYGYTF. This sequence joins TRBV2 and TRBJ1-2, with D perhaps TRBD1 (6 bases). The CDR3 has 14 residues. Germline CDR1 reads SNHLY; CDR2 reads FYNNEI. The V end lost 6 bases, the J end lost 4 bases, and 15 bases lay between the germline ends.

This clone was counted once. The chain recombines TRBV25-1 with TRBJ2-7, with 9 bases identical to TRBD1. This CDR3 is built from 14 residues. V dropped 6 bases and J dropped 6; count of bases not matched to a gene: 9. Per germline, CDR1 MGHDK and CDR2 SYGVNS. The CDR3 region is CASRPDRGPLEQYF. CDR3 in DNA: TGTGCCAGCAGGCCGGACAGGGGCCCTCTCGAGCAGTACTTC.

Regarding this clone: The junction shows a germline mismatch at one end, possibly a read error. The chain has TRBV7-6 and TRBJ2-5; D is unresolved. This CDR3 has 9 residues. Germline V lookup: CDR1 SGHVS, CDR2 FNYEAQ. The CDR3: CASSFPADF. The CDR3 nucleotides are TGTGCCAGCAGCTTCCCGGCGGACTTC.

This clone was found once. The CDR3 reads CASSTQQGTGSPLHF. In nucleotides, the CDR3 is TGTGCCAGCAGCACCCAACAGGGCACCGGTTCACCCCTCCACTTT. The chain combines TRBV7-8 with TRBJ1-6, with D possibly being TRBD1 (6 bases). This CDR3 region has 15 residues. The ends were cut back, 5 bases at V and 9 bases at J, with 17 bases in the middle. Germline V gene sequence: CDR1 SGHVS, CDR2 FQNEAQ.

The chain uses TRBV9 and TRBJ2-1; D is perhaps TRBD2 (5 bases). The CDR3 contains 16 residues. V dropped 3 bases and J dropped 0 bases, with 13 bases sitting between them. Germline V gene data show CDR1 as SGDLS and CDR2 as YYNGEE. The DNA of the CDR3 is TGTGCCAGCAGCGCCCAGAGCGGTTTCTCCTACAATGAGCAGTTCTTC. Amino acid sequence: CASSAQSGFSYNEQFF.

J is TRBJ1-1 and V is TRBV7-9; TRBD1 is a possible D gene (6 bases). The CDR3 is 15 amino acids. Germline values: CDR1 SEHNR, CDR2 FQNEAQ (reference sequence). The V and J ends lost 1 base and 3 bases respectively, with 12 bases between them. In DNA form, the CDR3 reads TGTGCCAGCAGCTTAGACGCACAGGGCCACACTGAAGCTTTCTTT. As protein: CASSLDAQGHTEAFF.

The chain is built from TRBV19 and TRBJ1-3, with no clear D. Germline CDR1 and CDR2: LNHDA and SQIVND (reference sequence). Trimming shortened V by 7 bases and J by 4 bases, and 14 bases separated the two germline ends. The CDR3 totals 14 residues. The CDR3 DNA reads TGTGCCAGTACCTTTCACGGAGAAGGAAACACCATATATTTT. It codes for CASTFHGEGNTIYF.

The chain has TRBV5-6 and TRBJ1-4, with a possible D match to TRBD1 (5 bases). The CDR3 totals 15 residues. V lost 4 bases to trimming and J lost 3 bases, with 13 bases between them. Germline assignment: CDR1 SGHDT and CDR2 YYEEEE. The CDR3 coding sequence is TGTGCCAGCAGCGGAACAGGTCTGGCTAATGAAAAACTGTTTTTT. Translating it yields CASSGTGLANEKLFF.

The V gene is TRBV9, the J gene TRBJ2-5, with 10 nucleotides matching TRBD2. V lost 0 bases to trimming and J lost 2 bases; unmatched junction nucleotides: 7. The CDR3 covers 17 residues. Germline V gene sequence: CDR1 SGDLS, CDR2 YYNGEE. CDR3 amino acids: CASSVGASGRTQETQYF. DNA for the CDR3: TGTGCCAGCAGCGTAGGTGCTAGCGGGAGAACTCAAGAGACCCAGTACTTC.

This clone came up once. The chain is built from TRBV18 and TRBJ1-1, with D uncertain. The CDR3 spans 14 residues. V was pared by 1 base and J by 2 bases, with 8 bases between. Germline CDR1 is KGHSH and CDR2 is LQKENI. CDR3 coding DNA: TGTGCCAGCTCACCACGACGGGGTAACACTGAAGCTTTCTTT. This gives the protein CASSPRRGNTEAFF.